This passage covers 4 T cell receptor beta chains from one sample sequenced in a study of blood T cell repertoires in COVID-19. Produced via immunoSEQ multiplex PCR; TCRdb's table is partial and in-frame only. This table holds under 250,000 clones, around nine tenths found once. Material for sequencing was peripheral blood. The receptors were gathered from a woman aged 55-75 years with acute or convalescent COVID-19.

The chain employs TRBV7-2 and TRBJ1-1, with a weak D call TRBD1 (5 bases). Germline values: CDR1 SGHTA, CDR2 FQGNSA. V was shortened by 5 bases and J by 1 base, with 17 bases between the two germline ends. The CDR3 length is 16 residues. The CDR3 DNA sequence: TGTGCCAGCAGCCCGCAGGGCGGCCGAGAGAACACTGAAGCTTTCTTT. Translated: CASSPQGGRENTEAFF. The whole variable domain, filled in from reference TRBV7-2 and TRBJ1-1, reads GAGVSQSPSNKVTEKGKDVELRCDPISGHTALYWYRQSLGQGLEFLIYFQGNSAPDKSGLPSDRFSAERTGGSVSTLTIQRTQQEDSAVYLCASSPQGGRENTEAFFGQGTRLTVV.

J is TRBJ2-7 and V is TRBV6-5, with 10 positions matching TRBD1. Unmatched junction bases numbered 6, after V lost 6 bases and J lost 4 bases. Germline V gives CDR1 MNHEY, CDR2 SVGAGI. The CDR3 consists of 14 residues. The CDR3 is CASRPGTGVYEQYF. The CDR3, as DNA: TGTGCCAGCAGACCCGGGACAGGGGTTTACGAGCAGTACTTC.

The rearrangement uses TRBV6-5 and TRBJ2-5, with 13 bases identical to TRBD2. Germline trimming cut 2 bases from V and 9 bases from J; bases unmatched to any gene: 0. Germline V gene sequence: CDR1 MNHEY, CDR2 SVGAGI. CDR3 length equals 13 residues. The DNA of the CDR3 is TGTGCCAGCAGTTACGGACTAGCGGGGGCCCAGTACTTC. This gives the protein CASSYGLAGAQYF.

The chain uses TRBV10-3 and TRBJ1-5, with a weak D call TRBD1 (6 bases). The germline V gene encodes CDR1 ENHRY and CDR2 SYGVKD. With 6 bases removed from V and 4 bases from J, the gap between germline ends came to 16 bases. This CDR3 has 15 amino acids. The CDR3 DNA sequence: TGTGCCATCAGGGCGGCACAGGGTTCAAATCAGCCCCAGCATTTT. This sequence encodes CAIRAAQGSNQPQHF.